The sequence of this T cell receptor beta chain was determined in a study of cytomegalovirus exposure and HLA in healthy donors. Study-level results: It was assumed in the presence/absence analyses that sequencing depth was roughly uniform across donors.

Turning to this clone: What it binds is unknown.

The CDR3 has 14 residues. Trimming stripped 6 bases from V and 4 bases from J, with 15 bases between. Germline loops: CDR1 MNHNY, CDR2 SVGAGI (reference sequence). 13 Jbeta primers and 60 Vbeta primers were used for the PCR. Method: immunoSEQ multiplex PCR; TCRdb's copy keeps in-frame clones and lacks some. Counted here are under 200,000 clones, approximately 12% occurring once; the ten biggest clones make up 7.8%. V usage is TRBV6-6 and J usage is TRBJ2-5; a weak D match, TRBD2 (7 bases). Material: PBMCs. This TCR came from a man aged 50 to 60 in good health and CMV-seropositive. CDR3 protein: CASSRQGGVETQYF. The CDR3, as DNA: TGTGCCAGCAGCCGGCAAGGGGGGGTAGAGACCCAGTACTTC.